The 26 T cell receptor beta chains given below trace back to one sample, sequenced in a study of T cell responses to AZD1222 COVID-19 vaccine. The repertoire was sequenced with immunoSEQ multiplex PCR; TCRdb's copy has only in-frame clones and lacks some. The sample holds roughly 120,000 clones, around 93% seen once. Sequencing used peripheral blood, obtained 28 days after the second AZD1222 dose. These receptors were collected from an adult who received the AZD1222 COVID-19 vaccine.

This chain links TRBV6-1 with TRBJ1-1; tentative D call: TRBD1 (5 bases). There are 15 residues in the CDR3. Germline CDR1 is MNHNS and CDR2 is SASEGT. Trimming removed 1 base from V and 0 bases from J, with 9 bases in between. CDR3: CASSEVAGMNTEAFF. The CDR3 nucleotides read TGTGCCAGCAGTGAAGTTGCAGGGATGAACACTGAAGCTTTCTTT.

This clone was observed once. For the CDR3, the DNA is TGTGCCAGCATCCCTGAGAGGGGGCCCAACCGGGCTTTCTTT. Its translation is CASIPERGPNRAFF. This chain uses TRBV5-4 with TRBJ1-1; TRBD1 agrees at 7 bases. CDR3 length: 14 amino acids. The germline V gene has CDR1 SGHNT and CDR2 YYREEE (reference sequence). The V and J ends lost 6 bases and 11 bases, in that order; junction bases with no gene match: 16.

The gene calls are TRBV28 and TRBJ1-2; 8 positions match TRBD1. The CDR3 length is 18 residues. J lost 4 bases, V lost 3 bases, and 16 bases had no gene match. Germline CDR1 is MDHEN and CDR2 is SYDVKM. CDR3 DNA: TGTGCCAGCAGTTTCGGGACAGGCGGCTCCCCGGGGACCTATGGCTACACCTTC. This encodes CASSFGTGGSPGTYGYTF.

V gene TRBV2 combines with J gene TRBJ1-2; D ambiguous. Germline V CDR1 and CDR2: SNHLY, FYNNEI. CDR3 size: 16 residues. Trimming cost V 2 bases and J 4 bases, with 17 bases left between them. The CDR3 loop is CASSEPGPGIIYGYTF. The CDR3 DNA follows: TGTGCCAGCAGTGAACCCGGGCCAGGAATCATCTATGGCTACACCTTC.

This clone occurred once. The chain recombines TRBV7-9 with TRBJ1-3; D unresolved. CDR1 and CDR2 from the germline V gene are SEHNR and FQNEAQ (reference sequence). The CDR3 loop spans 17 amino acids. V was shortened by 1 base and J by 0 bases, with 13 bases between the two germline ends. CDR3: CASSLGNSWTSGNTIYF. CDR3 DNA sequence: TGTGCCAGCAGCTTAGGAAACAGTTGGACCTCTGGAAACACCATATATTTT.

This sequence joins TRBV6-1 and TRBJ2-3; a weak D match, TRBD2 (5 bases). Germline V gene lookup returns CDR1 MNHNS and CDR2 SASEGT. The V end lost 2 bases, the J end lost 5 bases, and 8 bases lay between the germline ends. The CDR3 is made up of 13 amino acids. This CDR3 is CASSERRIDTQYF. In DNA form, the CDR3 reads TGTGCCAGCAGTGAAAGGAGGATAGATACGCAGTATTTT.

This sequence joins TRBV12-3 or TRBV12-4 and TRBJ1-1; a weak D match, TRBD1 (6 bases). V shed 6 bases and J shed 7 bases, with 15 bases lying between them. This CDR3 has 13 residues. The CDR3 DNA is TGTGCCAGCAGCCAGCGGGGGGCAGGTGAAGCTTTCTTT. This codes for CASSQRGAGEAFF.

The CDR3 loop is CASIGRESSYEQYF. CDR3 DNA: TGTGCCAGCATTGGGCGGGAAAGCTCCTACGAGCAGTACTTC. The chain combines TRBV28 with TRBJ2-7; possibly TRBD2 for D (6 bases). V dropped 7 bases and J dropped 0 bases, with 13 bases sitting between them. The CDR3 is made up of 14 amino acids. CDR1 and CDR2 (germline): MDHEN, SYDVKM. Full variable domain (outside the CDR3, taken from reference TRBV28 and TRBJ2-7): DVKVTQSSRYLVKRTGEKVFLECVQDMDHENMFWYRQDPGLGLRLIYFSYDVKMKEKGDIPEGYSVSREKKERFSLILESASTNQTSMYLCASIGRESSYEQYFGPGTRLTVT.

The chain links TRBV2 to TRBJ1-1; D call uncertain. Germline values: CDR1 SNHLY, CDR2 FYNNEI. The CDR3 totals 11 residues. V was cut by 3 bases and J by 5 bases, with 4 bases left in between. The CDR3 region has the DNA TGTGCCAGCAGTGAGTATACTGAAGCTTTCTTT. Translated: CASSEYTEAFF. Full variable domain (outside the CDR3, taken from reference TRBV2 and TRBJ1-1): EPEVTQTPSHQVTQMGQEVILRCVPISNHLYFYWYRQILGQKVEFLVSFYNNEISEKSEIFDDQFSVERPDGSNFTLKIRSTKLEDSAMYFCASSEYTEAFFGQGTRLTVV.

V and J are TRBV25-1 and TRBJ1-4, with D possibly matching TRBD1 (6 bases). The CDR3 is made up of 15 amino acids. Per germline, CDR1 MGHDK and CDR2 SYGVNS. The germline V and J ends were trimmed by 5 bases and 3 bases, with 13 bases remaining between them. CDR3 in amino acids: CASSLQGSANEKLFF. The CDR3 region has the DNA TGTGCCAGCAGTTTACAGGGATCGGCTAATGAAAAACTGTTTTTT.

The rearrangement joins TRBV4-2 to TRBJ1-3, with 10 bases fitting TRBD1. Germline values: CDR1 LGHNA, CDR2 YNFKEQ. V lost 0 bases to trimming and J lost 1 base; unmatched junction nucleotides: 3. The CDR3 contains 17 residues. DNA for the CDR3: TGTGCCAGCAGCCAAGACCTGGGACAGGGGTCTGGAAACACCATATATTTT. This codes for CASSQDLGQGSGNTIYF.

The chain uses TRBV5-4 and TRBJ1-1; D gene uncertain. In germline, CDR1 is SGHNT, CDR2 YYREEE (reference sequence). The CDR3 is made up of 13 amino acids. Deletions cut 1 base from V and 1 base from J, with 5 bases between. CDR3 bases: TGTGCCAGCAGCTTGCAGTCGAACACTGAAGCTTTCTTT. It codes for CASSLQSNTEAFF.

The V call is TRBV7-2, the J call TRBJ1-5; D unclear. The CDR3 is made up of 13 amino acids. Germline V CDR1 and CDR2: SGHTA, FQGNSA. Trimming removed 1 base at V and 7 bases at J, with 8 bases between. CDR3 nucleotide sequence: TGTGCCAGCAGCTTAGAGGACCACCAGCCCCAGCATTTT. Translated, it gives CASSLEDHQPQHF.

The V and J genes are TRBV11-2 and TRBJ1-6; 7 bases are shared with TRBD1. The CDR3 totals 15 residues. In germline, CDR1 is SGHAT, CDR2 FQNNGV. V trimming: 5 bases; J trimming: 8 bases; junction bases outside the gene matches: 9. CDR3 loop: CASSPGTVKDSPLHF. The CDR3 DNA reads TGTGCCAGCAGCCCGGGGACAGTGAAGGATTCACCCCTCCACTTT.

The chain recombines TRBV25-1 with TRBJ1-2; D remains ambiguous. The CDR3 runs 11 residues. Per the germline V gene, CDR1 is MGHDK and CDR2 is SYGVNS. Trimming left V 3 bases short and J 2 bases short, with 1 base between. The DNA for the CDR3 is TGTGCCAGCAGTGACAACTATGGCTACACCTTC. It specifies CASSDNYGYTF.

This clone was seen just once. The V and J genes are TRBV2 and TRBJ1-2; TRBD1 is a possible D gene (5 bases). V lost 5 bases and J 6 bases, leaving 19 bases between the germline ends. The CDR3 is 15 residues long. CDR1 is SNHLY, CDR2 FYNNEI, per germline. This CDR3 is CASSPLGVNFDGYTF. The CDR3 nucleotides read TGTGCCAGCAGTCCCCTAGGGGTTAATTTTGATGGCTACACCTTC.

The rearrangement uses TRBV24-1 and TRBJ1-5, with 9 bases matching TRBD1. Germline CDR1 reads KGHDR; CDR2 reads SFDVKD. V lost 7 bases, J lost 6 bases, and 6 bases stayed unmatched. The length of the CDR3 is 14 residues. CDR3 nucleotides: TGTGCCACCAGCGGGACAGGGATCGTTCAGCCCCAGCATTTT. Translated: CATSGTGIVQPQHF.

The V gene is TRBV12-3 or TRBV12-4, the J gene TRBJ2-3; D gene uncertain. Trimming removed 6 bases at V and 3 bases at J, with 4 bases between. CDR3 length: 11 residues. CDR3 DNA: TGTGCCAGCAGGCTTACAGATACGCAGTATTTT. Its translation: CASRLTDTQYF.

The V call is TRBV3-1 (or the pseudogene TRBV3-2), the J call TRBJ1-6, with a possible D match to TRBD1 (5 bases). CDR3 length: 13 amino acids. Trimming removed 6 bases from V and 5 bases from J, with 8 bases in between. Germline V gene data show CDR1 as LGHDT and CDR2 as YNNKEL (reference sequence). CDR3 sequence reads: CASRGVDNSPLHF. The CDR3, as DNA: TGTGCCAGCAGGGGGGTTGATAATTCACCCCTCCACTTT.

Comment on this clone: The DNA is omitted, as the CDR3 cannot be located on it reliably, and the CDR3 follows TCRdb's listing. The rearrangement uses TRBV5-1 and TRBJ2-1; TRBD2 reflects the table's D call only, with no check against the DNA. The CDR3 adds up to 12 amino acids, both ends counted. The germline CDR1 and CDR2 sequences are SGHRS and YFSETQ. This CDR3 reads CASSSSIGEQFF.

The chain joins TRBV7-8 to TRBJ1-4; the match to TRBD1 covers 8 bases. The CDR3 sequence is 17 residues long. Trimming took 5 bases from V and 3 from J; bases not matched to a gene: 11. CDR1 SGHVS and CDR2 FQNEAQ come from the germline V gene. This chain's CDR3 is CASSPLTGVSANEKLFF. The CDR3 region has the DNA TGTGCCAGCAGCCCGTTGACAGGGGTATCGGCTAATGAAAAACTGTTTTTT.

This clone has only one observation. The genes are TRBV3-1 (or the pseudogene TRBV3-2) and TRBJ1-5; 10 bases match TRBD1. The CDR3 runs to 13 residues. With 8 bases clipped from V and 5 bases from J, the junction kept 3 bases outside the gene matches. Per germline, CDR1 LGHDT and CDR2 YNNKEL (reference sequence). CDR3: CASSGTGDQPQHF. The CDR3 DNA follows: TGTGCCAGCTCCGGGACAGGGGATCAGCCCCAGCATTTT.

The chain carries TRBV5-1 and TRBJ2-1, with a possible D match to TRBD2 (6 bases). Germline values: CDR1 SGHRS, CDR2 YFSETQ. This CDR3 spans 16 amino acids. V was shortened by 5 bases and J by 3 bases, with 18 bases between the two germline ends. The CDR3 spells CASRKPLAKIYNEQFF. CDR3 bases: TGCGCCAGCAGGAAGCCGCTAGCGAAAATCTACAATGAGCAGTTCTTC.

The chain employs TRBV24-1 and TRBJ2-1; tentative D call: TRBD1 (6 bases). Trimming took off 4 bases at V and 10 bases at J, with 10 bases between the two ends. This CDR3 region has 12 residues. CDR1 and CDR2 (germline): KGHDR, SFDVKD. The CDR3 nucleotides are TGTGCCACCAGTGAGGCCGGGACAGAGCAGTTCTTC. Amino acid sequence: CATSEAGTEQFF.

About this clone: This sample includes further DNA sequences coding for the same CDR3. The CDR3: CASSPSQGYEQYF. CDR3 bases: TGTGCCAGCTCACCAAGTCAGGGCTACGAGCAGTACTTC. The chain links TRBV18 to TRBJ2-7; perhaps TRBD1 as D (5 bases). The CDR3 runs 13 residues. Looked up from germline, CDR1 is KGHSH and CDR2 is LQKENI. Trimming cost V 2 bases and J 3 bases, with 8 bases left between them.

V gene TRBV4-1 combines with J gene TRBJ2-2, with 9 bases identical to TRBD1. CDR3 length: 15 amino acids. V lost 3 bases to trimming and J lost 5 bases; unmatched junction nucleotides: 4. Germline V gene lookup returns CDR1 MGHRA and CDR2 YSYEKL. CDR3 sequence reads: CASSQWTGVTGELFF. CDR3 DNA sequence: TGCGCCAGCAGCCAGTGGACAGGGGTTACCGGGGAGCTGTTTTTT.